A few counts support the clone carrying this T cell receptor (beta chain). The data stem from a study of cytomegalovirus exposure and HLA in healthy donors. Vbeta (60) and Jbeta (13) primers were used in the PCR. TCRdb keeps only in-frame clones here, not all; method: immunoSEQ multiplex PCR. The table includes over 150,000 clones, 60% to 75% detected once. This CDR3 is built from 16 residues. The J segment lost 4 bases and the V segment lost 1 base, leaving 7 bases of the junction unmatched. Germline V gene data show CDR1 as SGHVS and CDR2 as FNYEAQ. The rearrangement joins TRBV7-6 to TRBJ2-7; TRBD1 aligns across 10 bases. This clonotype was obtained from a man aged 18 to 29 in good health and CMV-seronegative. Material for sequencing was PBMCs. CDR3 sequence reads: CASSLVHRDRGYEQYF. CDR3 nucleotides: TGTGCCAGCAGCTTAGTCCACCGGGACAGGGGTTACGAGCAGTACTTC. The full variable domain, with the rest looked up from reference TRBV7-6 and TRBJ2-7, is GAGVSQSPRYKVTKRGQDVALRCDPISGHVSLYWYRQALGQGPEFLTYFNYEAQQDKSGLPNDRFSAERPEGSISTLTIQRTEQRDSAMYRCASSLVHRDRGYEQYFGPGTRLTVT.